This TCR beta chain comes out of a study of T-cell memory formation after mild COVID-19 (dated by TCRdb to about 2021). As for the study more broadly: TCR sequence clusters from the two donors were found to be largely donor specific. Longitudinal TCRalpha and TCRbeta repertoire sequencing tracked T-cell clones expanding and contracting after mild COVID-19 in a couple of donors. Two young, previously healthy adult volunteers, one female and one male, were included in the cohort. Here is what the overall study found, with its caveats: Only two mild cases were covered by the study, and larger cohorts that include severe cases with pre-infection samples were considered necessary. Contracting CD4+ clones appeared mostly in the CM and EM memory subsets, whereas CD8+ clones were enriched in EMRA. Clones that contracted from day 15 to 85 showed balanced CD4/CD8 phenotypes, whereas a second wave of clones that expanded from day 15 to 37 leaned towards CD4+. SARS-CoV-2 specificity of the second-wave clones peaking on day 37 was not confirmed. Some responding clones were detected in pre-infection memory, which suggested that pre-existing cross-reactive memory T cells had joined the SARS-CoV-2 response.

The germline V gene yields ENHRY for CDR1 and SYGVKD for CDR2. V loses 4 bases, J loses 0 bases, and the germline ends lie 6 bases apart. The CDR3 numbers 13 residues from cysteine through phenylalanine. Just CDR3 DNA is preserved here, 39 bases in frame from base 1. Ficoll-Paque density gradient centrifugation was used to isolate PBMCs. Sequencing relied on an Illumina NovaSeq 6000. Using 5'RACE with constant-segment primers, TCRalpha and TCRbeta cDNA libraries were constructed, with sample barcodes and unique molecular identifiers added in the process. RNA was extracted from every sample with Trizol reagent. Library amplification was performed in two PCR steps, and a second sample barcode and Illumina TruSeq adapters were introduced in the second step. The libraries were sequenced on an Illumina NovaSeq using 2 x 150 bp paired-end reads. The paper's data handling went like this. The reads were demultiplexed and collapsed into UMI-guided consensus sequences using migec v1.2.7. Using mixcr v2.1.11, UMI consensuses were aligned to TRA and TRB V and J templates and then assembled into clonotypes. A clonotype was counted as expanded or contracted only when both edgeR and NoisET called the clonotype significant, with the noise models trained on biological replicates. For edgeR calls, the cutoffs were a false discovery rate-adjusted p below 0.01 and a log2 fold-change threshold of 1. PCA with hierarchical clustering of max-normalized trajectories of the 1000 most abundant clonotypes was used as exploratory dynamics analysis. Separately sequenced CD4+ and CD8+ repertoires were used to assign a CD4 or CD8 phenotype to each responding clone. TCRdb reanalyzed the raw reads on its own, using fastp at Q25 for trimming and MiXCR for clone calling, and kept in-frame beta chains. Here each entry gathers all rows of one CDR3 protein and keeps the most common genes and DNA. What appears here as the V and J calls and clone size reflects TCRdb's work, not the paper's. The sample includes about 300,000 distinct CDR3 sequences, with roughly a fifth observed a single time. In total, the top ten clones hold around 21% of the sample.

Worth noting for this clonotype: The clone's antigen remains unknown. Possible read error: a much larger clone is one base away.

The TCR originated in a man younger than 30 who had mild COVID-19 (a few samples of this study predate the infection). The sample titles of this study are shuffled in the database, so cell type and time point are left out; the donor was told from shared clones. This sequence uses TRBV10-3 and TRBJ1-1; too little of a D gene remains to name it. Sample: PBMCs or a T cell subset sorted from them (not recorded which). The CDR3 corresponds to CAISGQMNTEAFF. The DNA sequence reads TGTGCCATCAGTGGGCAGATGAACACTGAAGCTTTCTTT.